A selection of T cell receptor beta chains follows, all from one sample in a study of T cells expressing NK-cell markers. TCRdb reprocessed the 5' RACE reads and stores each CDR3 protein as one record, lacking DNA. With over 250,000 distinct CDR3 sequences in the sample, the ten largest clones hold more than 3.5%. Sequenced sample: blood T cells: a sorted CD56 or NKG2C T cell subset, CD4+ or CD8+ T cells, or bulk PBMC T cells (not recorded which). The receptor source for this set is a woman between 18 and 70 years old in good health. CDR3s include the opening cysteine and the closing phenylalanine or tryptophan.

v_call: TRBV20-1; j_call: TRBJ2-7; cdr3_aa: CSARDSAGYSTYSSREQYF
v_call: TRBV20-1; j_call: TRBJ1-5; cdr3_aa: CSARAGDRRFQPQHF
v_call: TRBV5-1; j_call: TRBJ1-1; cdr3_aa: CASSWTVQNTEAFF
v_call: TRBV20-1; j_call: TRBJ2-7; cdr3_aa: CSARDPVSYEQYF
v_call: TRBV5-1; j_call: TRBJ1-2; cdr3_aa: CASSRGQSNYGYTF
v_call: TRBV23-1; j_call: TRBJ2-3; cdr3_aa: CASSHLGLAGVDTQYF
v_call: TRBV20-1; j_call: TRBJ2-5; cdr3_aa: CSAVRGAYQETQYF
v_call: TRBV20-1; j_call: TRBJ2-1; cdr3_aa: CSARSASSGSRGQFF
v_call: TRBV6-2/TRBV6-3; j_call: TRBJ2-3; cdr3_aa: CASAREFTQYF
v_call: TRBV4-3; j_call: TRBJ2-2; cdr3_aa: CASRTDGELFF
v_call: TRBV6-5; j_call: TRBJ2-1; cdr3_aa: CASSSGTGATEQFF
v_call: TRBV5-1; j_call: TRBJ1-2; cdr3_aa: CASSLGPKTPSNYGYTF
v_call: TRBV10-2; j_call: TRBJ2-3; cdr3_aa: CASSGVDTQYF
v_call: TRBV6-1; j_call: TRBJ1-4; cdr3_aa: CASRRQGGEKLFF
v_call: TRBV18; j_call: TRBJ1-5; cdr3_aa: CASSPGGGVRNQPQHF
v_call: TRBV5-1; j_call: TRBJ1-1; cdr3_aa: CASSSGQGVTEAFF
v_call: TRBV27; j_call: TRBJ2-1; cdr3_aa: CASSLGTGPSLYEQFF
v_call: TRBV5-4; j_call: TRBJ2-1; cdr3_aa: CASSFTYYNEQFF
v_call: TRBV29-1; j_call: TRBJ1-1; cdr3_aa: CSVRTGANTEAFF
v_call: TRBV7-6; j_call: TRBJ1-1; cdr3_aa: CASSLVGDANTEAFF
v_call: TRBV29-1; j_call: TRBJ2-1; cdr3_aa: CSVEGGAGEYNEQFF
v_call: TRBV6-1; j_call: TRBJ1-2; cdr3_aa: CASRITGVNYGYTF
v_call: TRBV5-1; j_call: TRBJ2-7; cdr3_aa: CASSFTGDPSYEQYF
v_call: TRBV7-2; j_call: TRBJ2-3; cdr3_aa: CASSPRTGPSSTDTQYF
v_call: TRBV18; j_call: TRBJ1-4; cdr3_aa: CASSRGEKEKLFF
v_call: TRBV9; j_call: TRBJ2-3; cdr3_aa: CASSVAPAGGRTDTQYF
v_call: TRBV19; j_call: TRBJ2-5; cdr3_aa: CASILQGTGLTETQYF
v_call: TRBV6-1; j_call: TRBJ2-7; cdr3_aa: CAATRGEGYEQYF
v_call: TRBV12-3/TRBV12-4; j_call: TRBJ1-5; cdr3_aa: CASSPRDRLNQPQHF
v_call: TRBV29-1; j_call: TRBJ2-2; cdr3_aa: CSVNRGDGELFF
v_call: TRBV9; j_call: TRBJ2-7; cdr3_aa: CASSVERGGLEQYF
v_call: TRBV20-1; j_call: TRBJ2-7; cdr3_aa: CSAPTARAYEQYF
v_call: TRBV7-3; j_call: TRBJ2-2; cdr3_aa: CASSWGLATGELFF
v_call: TRBV30; j_call: TRBJ1-6; cdr3_aa: CASEAGGASYNSPLHF
v_call: TRBV20-1; j_call: TRBJ2-2; cdr3_aa: CSAKHSGRSIGGELFF
v_call: TRBV5-1; j_call: TRBJ2-1; cdr3_aa: CASSLPGSYNEQFF
v_call: TRBV19; j_call: TRBJ2-6; cdr3_aa: CASSMARQGILSGANVLTF
v_call: TRBV7-9; j_call: TRBJ1-4; cdr3_aa: CASSLQKRSNEKLFF
v_call: TRBV9; j_call: TRBJ2-1; cdr3_aa: CASSAILAGGRNEQFF
v_call: TRBV10-3; j_call: TRBJ1-4; cdr3_aa: CAISESGSSGEKLFF
v_call: TRBV12-3/TRBV12-4; j_call: TRBJ2-4; cdr3_aa: CASSLITGTSGKNIQYF
v_call: TRBV5-6; j_call: TRBJ1-2; cdr3_aa: CASSLDRGEGYTF
v_call: TRBV20-1; j_call: TRBJ1-5; cdr3_aa: CSARGMRDSYSNQPQHF
v_call: TRBV21-1; j_call: TRBJ1-1; cdr3_aa: CASSPRVEGEVTEAFF
v_call: TRBV20-1; j_call: TRBJ2-1; cdr3_aa: CSARDGTGPRAYEQFF
v_call: TRBV21-1; j_call: TRBJ2-5; cdr3_aa: CASSKTGRETQYF
v_call: TRBV3-1; j_call: TRBJ2-1; cdr3_aa: CASSQQVLGNEQFF
v_call: TRBV7-2; j_call: TRBJ1-1; cdr3_aa: CASSSRQGKNTEAFF
v_call: TRBV11-2; j_call: TRBJ1-1; cdr3_aa: CASSLDRDRKAFF
v_call: TRBV6-2/TRBV6-3; j_call: TRBJ1-2; cdr3_aa: CASSNPSTGAYGYTF
v_call: TRBV3-1; j_call: TRBJ2-1; cdr3_aa: CASSQDPRAGGKYNEQFF
v_call: TRBV11-2; j_call: TRBJ2-3; cdr3_aa: CASSSIFRGRNPTDTQYF
v_call: TRBV12-3/TRBV12-4; j_call: TRBJ2-3; cdr3_aa: CASSLYTTDTQYF
v_call: TRBV23-1; j_call: TRBJ2-1; cdr3_aa: CASWQEELQYNEQFF
v_call: TRBV10-3; j_call: TRBJ1-1; cdr3_aa: CAIRPTGDLTEAFF
v_call: TRBV5-1; j_call: TRBJ2-7; cdr3_aa: CASSLGGTEYEQYF
v_call: TRBV3-1; j_call: TRBJ2-2; cdr3_aa: CASSQVINTGELFF
v_call: TRBV6-2/TRBV6-3; j_call: TRBJ2-3; cdr3_aa: CASSYFLAGKGDTQYF
v_call: TRBV20-1; j_call: TRBJ2-1; cdr3_aa: CSASSLRGGGSYNEQFF